These T cell receptor beta chains were read from a single sample in a study of blood T cell repertoires in COVID-19. Produced via immunoSEQ multiplex PCR; TCRdb's table is partial and in-frame only. In the table there are tens of thousands of clones, approximately 80% of which are singletons. Source material: peripheral blood. The receptors originated from a human donor in a cohort sampled during active COVID-19. The CDR3 runs from the conserved cysteine through the conserved F or W. D genes are given only for firm matches. Clone size is given for some rows only: seen once, a few or many times, or a class if the clone is expanded.

D gene,clone size,V gene,J gene,CDR3 DNA,CDR3 protein
-,once,TRBV7-3,TRBJ2-1,TGTGCCAGCAGAGTCACCCCCGGACAGTGGGGGAATGAGCAGTTCTTC,CASRVTPGQWGNEQFF
-,-,TRBV18,TRBJ1-1,TGTGCCAGCTCACGAGAACAGGGAAGGACTGAAGCTTTCTTT,CASSREQGRTEAFF
TRBD1,-,TRBV19,TRBJ2-3,TGTGCCAGTAGTATTCATATCGGCAGGGGGCAGGGAGATACGCAGTATTTT,CASSIHIGRGQGDTQYF
TRBD2,once,TRBV30,TRBJ2-1,TGTGCCTGGAGTGTAGGCGGGAGTTCAGGGGAGCAGTTCTTC,CAWSVGGSSGEQFF
TRBD1,-,TRBV11-2,TRBJ2-7,TGTGCCAGCAGCACCCACCGGGACAGGCGCTACGAGCAGTACTTC,CASSTHRDRRYEQYF
-,-,TRBV2,TRBJ2-7,TGTGCCAGCAGATCGAATTGGGCTTCCTACGAGCAGTACTTC,CASRSNWASYEQYF
-,-,TRBV7-2,TRBJ1-2,TGTGCCAGCAGCCAACTACGGGGCTACACCTTC,CASSQLRGYTF
-,many,TRBV7-2,TRBJ2-7,TGTGCCAGCAGCTGGAGTCCGTACGAGCAGTACTTC,CASSWSPYEQYF
TRBD1,-,TRBV27,TRBJ2-2,TGTGCCCTCAACACATCCGGGACAGGGGGTCGAGGGAGGAACACCGGGGAGCTGTTTTTT,CALNTSGTGGRGRNTGELFF
TRBD2,-,TRBV11-3,TRBJ2-3,TGTGCCAGCAGCCCGGGGGGGAATGTAGATACGCAGTATTTT,CASSPGGNVDTQYF
-,-,TRBV3-1/TRBV3-2,TRBJ2-6,TGTGCCAGCAGCCGCAGCTCTGGGGCCAACGTCCTGACTTTC,CASSRSSGANVLTF
TRBD1,-,TRBV2,TRBJ1-5,TGTGCCAGCACCCGGACAGGGGGCCCCAATCAGCCCCAGCATTTT,CASTRTGGPNQPQHF
TRBD1,-,TRBV18,TRBJ2-6,TGTGCCAGCTCACTTCTATCCCCGGGACAGGGGTCTGGGGCCAACGTCCTGACTTTC,CASSLLSPGQGSGANVLTF
TRBD1,-,TRBV6-1,TRBJ2-7,TGTGCCAGCAGTGAAGCGCTACAGGGGGGATACGAGCAGTACTTC,CASSEALQGGYEQYF
-,-,TRBV27,TRBJ2-1,TGTGCCAGCAGTTCCCTTGGTCGGGTGGATGAGCAGTTCTTC,CASSSLGRVDEQFF
-,-,TRBV24-1,TRBJ1-2,TGTGCCACCAGTGATGCCGGGAACTATGGCTACACCTTC,CATSDAGNYGYTF
TRBD2,-,TRBV5-4,TRBJ2-1,TGTGCCAGCAGGGCTAGCGGGAGCTTCTCCTACAATGAGCAGTTCTTC,CASRASGSFSYNEQFF
-,-,TRBV3-1/TRBV3-2,TRBJ2-3,TGTGCCAGCAGCCATCGCACTAGCACAGATACGCAGTATTTT,CASSHRTSTDTQYF
-,-,TRBV16,TRBJ2-3,TGTGCCAGCAGCCAGAGGGATACGCAGTATTTT,CASSQRDTQYF
TRBD1,-,TRBV4-3,TRBJ1-2,TGCGCCAGCAGCCAAGGGACAGGGGACTATGGCTACACCTTC,CASSQGTGDYGYTF
TRBD1,-,TRBV6-5,TRBJ1-2,TGTGCCAGCAGGCGGCGACTGGACAGGGACGATGGCTACACCTTC,CASRRRLDRDDGYTF
TRBD2,few,TRBV4-1,TRBJ2-2,TGCGCCAGCAGCCAAGGTGGCGGGAGGGCGAACACCGGGGAGCTGTTTTTT,CASSQGGGRANTGELFF
-,-,TRBV18,TRBJ2-6,TGTGCCAGCTCGTCGAGGTCCACAGGGGCCAACGTCCTGACTTTC,CASSSRSTGANVLTF
TRBD2,-,TRBV19,TRBJ2-1,TGTGCCAGTAGTATTATAGCGGGAAGGCACAATGAGCAGTTCTTC,CASSIIAGRHNEQFF